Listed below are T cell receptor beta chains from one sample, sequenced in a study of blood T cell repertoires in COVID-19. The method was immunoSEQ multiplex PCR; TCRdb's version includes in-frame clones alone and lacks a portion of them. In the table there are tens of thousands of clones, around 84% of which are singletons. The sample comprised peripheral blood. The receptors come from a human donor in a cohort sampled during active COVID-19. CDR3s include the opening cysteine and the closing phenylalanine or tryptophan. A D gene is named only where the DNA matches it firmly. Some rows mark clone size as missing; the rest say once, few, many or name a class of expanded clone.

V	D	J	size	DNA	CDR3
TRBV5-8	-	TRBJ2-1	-	TGTGCCAGCAGCTTGGGGCCAGGTGGCAATGAGCAGTTCTTC	CASSLGPGGNEQFF
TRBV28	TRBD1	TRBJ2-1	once	TGTGCCAGCGGAGGGTCAGGGGGCAGAAATGAGCAGTTCTTC	CASGGSGGRNEQFF
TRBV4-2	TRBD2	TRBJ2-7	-	TGTGCCAGCAGCCAAGTCGGAGCGGGAGACCACGAGCAGTACTTC	CASSQVGAGDHEQYF
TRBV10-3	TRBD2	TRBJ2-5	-	TGTGCCATCAGGACCGGGACTAGCGGACTCGAGACCCAGTACTTC	CAIRTGTSGLETQYF
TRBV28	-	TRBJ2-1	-	TGTGCCACCCGGGGGACTCTCACCTACAATGAGCAGTTCTTC	CATRGTLTYNEQFF
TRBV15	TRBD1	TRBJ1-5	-	TGTGCCACCAGCAAAGGACAGGGAGGGTCTCAGCCCCAGCATTTT	CATSKGQGGSQPQHF
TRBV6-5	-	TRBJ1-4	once	TGTGCCAGCAGGGCACCTAATGAAAAACTGTTTTTT	CASRAPNEKLFF
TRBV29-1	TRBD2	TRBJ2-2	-	TGCAGCGTTGAAGACCGGACTAGCGGCAACACCGGGGAGCTGTTTTTT	CSVEDRTSGNTGELFF
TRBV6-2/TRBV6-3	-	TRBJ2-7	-	TGTGCCAGCAGTTTCAGCTACGAGCAGTACTTC	CASSFSYEQYF
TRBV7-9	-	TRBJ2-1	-	TGTGCCAGCAGCTCACCACTAGTTTACAATGAGCAGTTCTTC	CASSSPLVYNEQFF
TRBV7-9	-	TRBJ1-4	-	TGTGCCAGCAGCCCCCGGGGGGGCGGGGAGGAAAAACTGTTTTTT	CASSPRGGGEEKLFF
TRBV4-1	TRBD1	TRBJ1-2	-	TGCGCCAGCAGCCAAAACCGTGCAGGGGGCGGCTATGGCTACACCTTC	CASSQNRAGGGYGYTF
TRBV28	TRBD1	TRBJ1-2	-	TGTGCCAGCAGTTCATACAGGGGCCCTAACTATGGCTACACCTTC	CASSSYRGPNYGYTF
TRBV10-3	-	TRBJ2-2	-	TGTGCCATTAGCGGCCCGAACACCGGGGAGCTGTTTTTT	CAISGPNTGELFF
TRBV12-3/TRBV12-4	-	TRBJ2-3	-	TGTGCCAGCAGTTCCACTAGTCATACGCAGTATTTT	CASSSTSHTQYF
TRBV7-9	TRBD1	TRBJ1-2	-	TGTGCCAGCAGCTCCCCGGGGACAGGCGATGGCTACACCTTC	CASSSPGTGDGYTF
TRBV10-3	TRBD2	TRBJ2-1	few	TGTGCCATCAGTGAGAGTAGCGGGAGTAATGAGCAGTTCTTC	CAISESSGSNEQFF
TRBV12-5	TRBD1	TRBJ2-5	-	TGTGCTAGTGGTCCGACAGGGATGGGAGAGACCCAGTACTTC	CASGPTGMGETQYF
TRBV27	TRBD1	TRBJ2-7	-	TGTGCCAGCAGTGCTCCCGGGACAGGGGTTCTCTACGAGCAGTACTTC	CASSAPGTGVLYEQYF
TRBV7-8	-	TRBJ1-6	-	TGTGCCAGCAGCTTAGGGACGGCGCAGGGTTCACCCCTCCACTTT	CASSLGTAQGSPLHF
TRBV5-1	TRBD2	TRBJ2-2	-	TGCGCCAGCAGCTTGCGGGCCACTAGCGGAACCCCGAACACCGGGGAGCTGTTTTTT	CASSLRATSGTPNTGELFF
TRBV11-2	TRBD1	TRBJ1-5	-	TGTGCCAGCAGCACCGCCGGGACAGGAAGCCAGCCCCAGCATTTT	CASSTAGTGSQPQHF
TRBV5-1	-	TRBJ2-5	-	TGCGCCAGCAGCTTGGGGTTAGCAGGGCAAGAGACCCAGTACTTC	CASSLGLAGQETQYF
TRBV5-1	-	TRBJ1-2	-	TGCGCCAGCAGCTTGGATAACAGTCCTAACTATGGCTACACCTTC	CASSLDNSPNYGYTF
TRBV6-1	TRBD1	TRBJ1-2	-	TGTGCCAGCAGTGAAGAGACAGGGACCCGCTTAGGCTATGGCTACACCTTC	CASSEETGTRLGYGYTF
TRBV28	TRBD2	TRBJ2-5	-	TGTGCCAGCAGTCCGGGACTAGCGGGCGCTCTTCTCACGACCCAGTACTTC	CASSPGLAGALLTTQYF
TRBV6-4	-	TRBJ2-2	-	TGTGCCAGCAGTGGGGACACTAACACCGGGGAGCTGTTTTTT	CASSGDTNTGELFF
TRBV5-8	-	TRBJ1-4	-	TGTGCCAGCAGCTTGGAGGGGTCAAGTGTTTTT	CASSLEGSSVF
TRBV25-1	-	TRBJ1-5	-	TGTGCCAGCTCCCCGGGACAACGCAATCAGCCCCAGCATTTT	CASSPGQRNQPQHF
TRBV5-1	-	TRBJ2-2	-	TGCGCCAGCAGCTCCGAGCGGGTGGGCGGGGAGCTGTTTTTT	CASSSERVGGELFF
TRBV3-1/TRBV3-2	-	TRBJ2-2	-	TGTGCCAGCAGCCCAGGTTCGGGATTCACCGGGGAGCTGTTTTTT	CASSPGSGFTGELFF
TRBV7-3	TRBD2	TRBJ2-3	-	TGTGCCAGCAGCTCCGGGACTAACACAGATACGCAGTATTTT	CASSSGTNTDTQYF
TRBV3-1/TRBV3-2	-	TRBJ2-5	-	TGTGCCAGCAGCCACCTAAGGGGGGGAGAGACCCAGTACTTC	CASSHLRGGETQYF
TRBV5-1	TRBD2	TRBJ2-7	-	TGCGCCAGCAGCTTTCCACCCGGGACTAGCGGGTACGAGCAGTACTTC	CASSFPPGTSGYEQYF
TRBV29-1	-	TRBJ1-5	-	TGCAGCGTTGGGGCACCCAATCAGCCCCAGCATTTT	CSVGAPNQPQHF
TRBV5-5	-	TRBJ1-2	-	TGTGCCAGCAGCTTGGTCCCTTATGGCTACACCTTC	CASSLVPYGYTF
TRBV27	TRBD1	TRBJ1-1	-	TGTGCCAGCAGTTTCGGGACAGGAACCGAAGCTTTCTTT	CASSFGTGTEAFF
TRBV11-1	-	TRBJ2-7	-	TGTGCCAGCAGCTTAGTTCCGAGCTACGAGCAGTACTTC	CASSLVPSYEQYF
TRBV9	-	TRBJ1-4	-	TGTGCCAGCAGCGTAGGTTTAGGGGAGGGAAGGACGGAAAAACTGTTTTTT	CASSVGLGEGRTEKLFF
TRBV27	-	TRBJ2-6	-	TGTGCCAGCAGCACCGGACAGTTCTTCTCTGGGGCCAACGTCCTGACTTTC	CASSTGQFFSGANVLTF
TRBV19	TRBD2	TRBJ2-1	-	TGTGCCAGTGCCCCTAGCGGGGTCCCCCCGCAGTTCTTC	CASAPSGVPPQFF
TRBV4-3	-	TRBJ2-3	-	TGCGCCAGCAGCCAAGAACTGGGACTCCTCACAGATACGCAGTATTTT	CASSQELGLLTDTQYF
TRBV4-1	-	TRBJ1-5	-	TGCGCCAGCAGCCGCCAGGACACGGGCAATCAGCCCCAGCATTTT	CASSRQDTGNQPQHF
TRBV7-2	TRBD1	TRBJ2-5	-	TGTGCCAGCAGCTTAGGGGCAGGGGGCCGTGTAGAGACCCAGTACTTC	CASSLGAGGRVETQYF
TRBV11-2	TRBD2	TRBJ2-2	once	TGTGCCAGCAGCTTAGATGGCGGGAGTCGTACCGGGGAGCTGTTTTTT	CASSLDGGSRTGELFF
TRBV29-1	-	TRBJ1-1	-	TGCAGCGTTGAACCGGCAGGGCAAGCTTTCTTT	CSVEPAGQAFF
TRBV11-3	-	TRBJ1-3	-	TGTGCCAGCAGCTTAGTCGGCAGGGGCTCTGGAAACACCATATATTTT	CASSLVGRGSGNTIYF
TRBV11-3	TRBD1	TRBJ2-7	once	TGTGCCAGCAGCCACCGGGACAGGGGATACGAGCAGTACTTC	CASSHRDRGYEQYF
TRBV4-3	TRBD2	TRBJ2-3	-	TGCGCCAGCAGCCTGGGACTAGCGGGCACAGATACGCAGTATTTT	CASSLGLAGTDTQYF
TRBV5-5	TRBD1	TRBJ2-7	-	TGTGCCAGCAGCTTGGAAGGTCGACAGGGGGGAGAGCAGTACTTC	CASSLEGRQGGEQYF
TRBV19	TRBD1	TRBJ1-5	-	TGTGCCAGTAGTCATGACAGGGATATGAATCAGCCCCAGCATTTT	CASSHDRDMNQPQHF
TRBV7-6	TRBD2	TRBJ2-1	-	TGTGCCAGCAGCTTAGGGACTAGCGGGGTGTGGTATGAGCAGTTCTTC	CASSLGTSGVWYEQFF
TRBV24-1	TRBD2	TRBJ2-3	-	TGTGCCACCAGTGACTATACTAGCGGGAGCTCAGATACGCAGTATTTT	CATSDYTSGSSDTQYF